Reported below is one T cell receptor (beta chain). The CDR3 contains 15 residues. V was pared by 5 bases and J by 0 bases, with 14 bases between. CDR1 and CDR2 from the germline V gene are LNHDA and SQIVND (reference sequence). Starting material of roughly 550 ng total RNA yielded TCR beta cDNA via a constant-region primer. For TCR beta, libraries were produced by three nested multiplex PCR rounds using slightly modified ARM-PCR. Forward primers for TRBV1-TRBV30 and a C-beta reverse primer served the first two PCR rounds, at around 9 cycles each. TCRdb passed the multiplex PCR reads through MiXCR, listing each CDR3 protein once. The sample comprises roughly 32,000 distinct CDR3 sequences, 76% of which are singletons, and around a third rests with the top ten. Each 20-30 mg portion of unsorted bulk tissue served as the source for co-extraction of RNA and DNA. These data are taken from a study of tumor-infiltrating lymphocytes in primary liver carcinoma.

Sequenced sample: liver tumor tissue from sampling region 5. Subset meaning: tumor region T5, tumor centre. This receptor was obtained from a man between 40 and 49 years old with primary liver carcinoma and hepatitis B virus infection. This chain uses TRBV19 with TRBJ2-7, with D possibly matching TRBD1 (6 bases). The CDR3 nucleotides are TGTGCCAGTAGTTCGGGACACATGAGCTCCTACGAGCAGTACTTC. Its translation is CASSSGHMSSYEQYF.